In this sample, the clone carrying this T cell receptor beta chain turned up a few times. Original processing methods: Reference gene primer amplification gave nucleated cell count estimates. Data came from immunoSEQ multiplex PCR; TCRdb stores just in-frame clones and leaves some out. The DNA gave D and trimming, while V, J and clone size come from that table. The sample contains about 48,000 clones, approximately 80% of which appear only once. V dropped 2 bases and J dropped 7; count of bases not matched to a gene: 5. CDR1 is KGHDR, CDR2 SFDVKD, per germline. The CDR3 is 15 residues long. This sample was taken from a study of blood T cell repertoires in COVID-19. Study background: The cDNA or gDNA used as material had been derived from T cells, B-cell-depleted T cells, or PBMCs.

The TCR sequence derives from a man between 65 and 85 years old with acute or convalescent COVID-19. Material for sequencing was peripheral blood. The chain recombines TRBV24-1 with TRBJ2-1; 9 positions agree with TRBD1. DNA of the CDR3: TGTGCCACCAGTGATTCCACAGGGGGCGGAAATGAGCAGTTCTTC. This gives the protein CATSDSTGGGNEQFF.